Detailed here is one TCR beta chain. Its matching antigen is unknown. The length of the CDR3 is 16 residues. V gave up 2 bases and J gave up 0 bases; unmatched junction bases: 3. The V gene's germline CDR1 is SGHRS and CDR2 YFSETQ. Thawed PBMCs were FACS-sorted into unstimulated CD4+CD25+CD127- regulatory T cells, CD4+CD25- non-regulatory cells, CD4 and CD8 cells. This sample was taken from a study of Tregs in tolerant kidney transplant recipients. Repertoires were generated with immunoSEQ multiplex PCR, while TCRdb's copy carries only in-frame clones and drops some. This sample has approximately 100,000 clones, with 80% to 95% found just once. Regarding the study as a whole: Activated donor B cell expansion appeared to reveal the most relevant donor-specific TCRbeta repertoire. Tolerant patients' donor-specific Tregs expanded beyond overall Tregs, suggesting antigen-driven growth.

The sequence was obtained from a human donor who received a combined kidney and bone marrow transplant. The chain recombines TRBV5-1 with TRBJ2-3, with 10 bases lining up with TRBD2. The source was CD4+ T cells from blood, collected before the transplant. The CDR3 DNA follows: TGCGCCAGCAGCTTCCGGACTAGCGGAAGCACAGATACGCAGTATTTT. Translation gives CASSFRTSGSTDTQYF.